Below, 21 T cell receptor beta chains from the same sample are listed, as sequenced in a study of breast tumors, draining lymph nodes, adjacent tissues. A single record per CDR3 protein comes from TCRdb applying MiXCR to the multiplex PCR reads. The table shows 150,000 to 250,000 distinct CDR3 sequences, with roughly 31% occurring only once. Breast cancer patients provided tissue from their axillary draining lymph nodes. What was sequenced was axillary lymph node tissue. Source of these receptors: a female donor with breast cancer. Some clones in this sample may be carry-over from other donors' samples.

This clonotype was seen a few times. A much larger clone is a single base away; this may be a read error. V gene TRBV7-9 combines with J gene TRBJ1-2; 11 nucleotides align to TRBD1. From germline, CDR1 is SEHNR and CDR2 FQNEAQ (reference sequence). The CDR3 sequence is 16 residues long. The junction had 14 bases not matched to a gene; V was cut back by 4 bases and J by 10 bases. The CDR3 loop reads CASSSRDRGEYNDYTF. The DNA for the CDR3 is TGTGCCAGCAGCTCGCGGGACAGGGGGGAATATAATGACTACACCTTC.

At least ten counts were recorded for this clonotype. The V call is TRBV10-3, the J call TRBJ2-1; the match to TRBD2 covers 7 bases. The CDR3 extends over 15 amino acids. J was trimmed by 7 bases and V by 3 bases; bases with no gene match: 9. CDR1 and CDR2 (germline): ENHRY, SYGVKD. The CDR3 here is CAISDLAGVGNEQFF. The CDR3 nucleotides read TGTGCCATCAGTGACTTGGCGGGAGTGGGGAATGAGCAGTTCTTC.

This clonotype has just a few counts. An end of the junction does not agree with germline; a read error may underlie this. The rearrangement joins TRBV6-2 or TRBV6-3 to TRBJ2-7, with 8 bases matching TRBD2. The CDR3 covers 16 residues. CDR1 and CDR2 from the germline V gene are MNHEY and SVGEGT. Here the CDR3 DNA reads TGTGCCAGCAGTTACCTTACTAGCGGTTACTCCTACAAGCAGTACTTC. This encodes CASSYLTSGYSYKQYF.

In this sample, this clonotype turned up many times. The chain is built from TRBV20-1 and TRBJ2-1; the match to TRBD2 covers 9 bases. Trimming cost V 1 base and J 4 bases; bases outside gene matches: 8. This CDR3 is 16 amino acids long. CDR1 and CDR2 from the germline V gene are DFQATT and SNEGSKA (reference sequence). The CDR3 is CSARAPRLAEYNEQFF. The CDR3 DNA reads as TGCAGTGCTAGAGCGCCGAGACTAGCGGAGTACAATGAGCAGTTCTTC.

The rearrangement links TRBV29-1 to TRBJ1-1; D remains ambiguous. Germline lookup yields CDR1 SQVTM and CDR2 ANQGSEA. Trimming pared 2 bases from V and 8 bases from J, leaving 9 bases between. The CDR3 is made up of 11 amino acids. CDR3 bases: TGCAGCGTTGAAAGAGGGTCCGAAGCTTTCTTT. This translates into CSVERGSEAFF.

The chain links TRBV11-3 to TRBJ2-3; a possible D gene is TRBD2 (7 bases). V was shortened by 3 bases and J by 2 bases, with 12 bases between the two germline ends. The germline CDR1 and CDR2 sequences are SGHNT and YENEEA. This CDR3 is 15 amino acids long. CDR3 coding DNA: TGTGCCAGCAGCTTCCGGGGGGCGGCCACAGATACGCAGTATTTT. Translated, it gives CASSFRGAATDTQYF.

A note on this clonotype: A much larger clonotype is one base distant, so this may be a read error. DNA for the CDR3: TGTGCCAGTGGTTACATATTAGCCAAAAACATTCAGTACTTC. Its protein product is CASGYILAKNIQYF. The chain couples TRBV19 to TRBJ2-4; D not certain. CDR1 LNHDA and CDR2 SQIVND come from the germline V gene (reference sequence). The length of the CDR3 is 14 residues. The V end was cut by 8 bases, the J end by 0 bases, with 11 bases between.

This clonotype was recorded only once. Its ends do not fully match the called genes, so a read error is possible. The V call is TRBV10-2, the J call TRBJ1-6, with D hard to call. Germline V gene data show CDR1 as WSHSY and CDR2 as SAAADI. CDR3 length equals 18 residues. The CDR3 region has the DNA TGCGCCAGCAGTGGAGTGGTCGGAGGACCCCTCGGGAGTTCACCCCTCCGCTTT. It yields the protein CASSGVVGGPLGSSPLRF.

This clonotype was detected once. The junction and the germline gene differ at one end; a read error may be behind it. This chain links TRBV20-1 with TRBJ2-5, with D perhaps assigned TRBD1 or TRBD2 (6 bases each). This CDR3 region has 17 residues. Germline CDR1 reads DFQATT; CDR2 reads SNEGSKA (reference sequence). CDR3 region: CSAGAEGRDKYQGTQYF. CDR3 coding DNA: TGCAGTGCTGGAGCGGAGGGGCGGGACAAATACCAAGGGACCCAGTACTTC.

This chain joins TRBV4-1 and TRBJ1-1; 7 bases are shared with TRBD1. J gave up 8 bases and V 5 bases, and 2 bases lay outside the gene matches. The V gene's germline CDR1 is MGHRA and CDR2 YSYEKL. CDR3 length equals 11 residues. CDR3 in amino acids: CASSGTEEAFF. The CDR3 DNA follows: TGCGCCAGCAGCGGGACAGAGGAAGCTTTCTTT.

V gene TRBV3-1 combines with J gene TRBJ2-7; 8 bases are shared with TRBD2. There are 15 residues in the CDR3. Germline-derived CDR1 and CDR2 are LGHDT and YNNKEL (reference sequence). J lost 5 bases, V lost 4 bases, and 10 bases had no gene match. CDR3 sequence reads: CASSPRGGARNEQYF. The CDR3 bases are TGTGCCAGCAGCCCCCGGGGGGGGGCCCGAAACGAGCAGTACTTC.

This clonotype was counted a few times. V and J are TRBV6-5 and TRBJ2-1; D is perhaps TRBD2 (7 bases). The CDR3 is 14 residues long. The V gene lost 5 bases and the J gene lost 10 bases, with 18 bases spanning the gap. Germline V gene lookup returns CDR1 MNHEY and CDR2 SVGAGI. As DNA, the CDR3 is TGTGCCAGCAGTCAGGGGAGGGATCGGGAGGAGCAGTTCTTC. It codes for CASSQGRDREEQFF.

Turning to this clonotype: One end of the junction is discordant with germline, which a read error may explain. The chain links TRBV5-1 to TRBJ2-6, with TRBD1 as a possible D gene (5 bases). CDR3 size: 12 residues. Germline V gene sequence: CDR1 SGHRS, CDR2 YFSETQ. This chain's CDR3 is CASSYGANVLTF. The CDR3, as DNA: TGCGCCAGCAGCTATGGGGCGAACGTCCTCACTTTC.

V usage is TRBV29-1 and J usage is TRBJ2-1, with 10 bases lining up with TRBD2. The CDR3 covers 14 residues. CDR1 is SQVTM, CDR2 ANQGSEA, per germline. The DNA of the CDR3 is TGCAGAGATCCCGGGACTAGCGCCAACAATGAGCAGTTCTTC. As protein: CRDPGTSANNEQFF.

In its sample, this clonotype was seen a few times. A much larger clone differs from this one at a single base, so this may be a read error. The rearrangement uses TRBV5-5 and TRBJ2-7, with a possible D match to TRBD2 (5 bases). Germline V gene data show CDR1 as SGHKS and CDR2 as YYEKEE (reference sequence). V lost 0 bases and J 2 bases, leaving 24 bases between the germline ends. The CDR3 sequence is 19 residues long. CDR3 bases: TGTGCCAGCAGCTTGGAGGTTGGAGCGGCTGTCGTAGTGGCCTACGAGCAGTACTTC. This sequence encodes CASSLEVGAAVVVAYEQYF. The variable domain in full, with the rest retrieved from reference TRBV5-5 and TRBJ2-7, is DAGVTQSPTHLIKTRGQQVTLRCSPISGHKSVSWYQQVLGQGPQFIFQYYEKEERGRGNFPDRFSARQFPNYSSELNVNALLLGDSALYLCASSLEVGAAVVVAYEQYFGPGTRLTVT.

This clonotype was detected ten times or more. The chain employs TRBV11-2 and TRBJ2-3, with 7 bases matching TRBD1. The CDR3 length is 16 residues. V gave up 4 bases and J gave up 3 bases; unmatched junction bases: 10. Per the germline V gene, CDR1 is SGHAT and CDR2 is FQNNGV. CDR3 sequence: CASSSPGPGGTDTQYF. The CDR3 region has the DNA TGTGCCAGCAGCTCCCCGGGGCCAGGGGGAACAGATACGCAGTATTTT.

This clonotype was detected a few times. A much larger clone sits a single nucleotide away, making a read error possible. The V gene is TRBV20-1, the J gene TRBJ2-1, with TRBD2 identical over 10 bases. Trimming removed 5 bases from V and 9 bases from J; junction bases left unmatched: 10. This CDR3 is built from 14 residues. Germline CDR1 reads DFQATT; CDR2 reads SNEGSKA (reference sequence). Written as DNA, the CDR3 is TGCAGTGCTCCGCCTAGCGGGGGTAACACTGAGCAGTTCTTC. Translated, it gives CSAPPSGGNTEQFF.

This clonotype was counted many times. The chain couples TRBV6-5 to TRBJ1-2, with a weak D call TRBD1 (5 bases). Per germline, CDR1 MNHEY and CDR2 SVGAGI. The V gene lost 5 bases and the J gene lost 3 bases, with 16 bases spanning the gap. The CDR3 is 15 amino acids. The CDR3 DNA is TGTGCCAGCAGTAATGGGGGGTACGGGGACTATGGCTACACCTTC. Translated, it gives CASSNGGYGDYGYTF.

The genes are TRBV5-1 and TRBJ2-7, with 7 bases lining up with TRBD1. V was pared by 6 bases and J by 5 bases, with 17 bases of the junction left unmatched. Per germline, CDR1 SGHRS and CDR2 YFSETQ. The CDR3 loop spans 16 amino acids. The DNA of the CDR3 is TGCGCCAGCAACTCGTATGTACGGGACAGCTACAACGAGCAGTACTTC. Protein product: CASNSYVRDSYNEQYF.

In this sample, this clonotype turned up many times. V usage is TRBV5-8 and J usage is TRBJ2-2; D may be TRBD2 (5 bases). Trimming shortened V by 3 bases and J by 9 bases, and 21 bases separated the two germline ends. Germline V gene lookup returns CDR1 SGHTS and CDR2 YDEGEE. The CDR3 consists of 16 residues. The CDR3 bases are TGTGCCAGCAGCTCCGCATCTAGCAGGAGACGCCGGGAGCTGTTTTTT. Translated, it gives CASSSASSRRRRELFF.

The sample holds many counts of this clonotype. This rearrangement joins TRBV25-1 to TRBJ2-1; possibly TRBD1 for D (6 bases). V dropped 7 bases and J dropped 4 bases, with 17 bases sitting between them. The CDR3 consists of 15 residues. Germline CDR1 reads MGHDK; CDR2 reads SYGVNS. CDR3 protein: CASTPEGGRYNEQFF. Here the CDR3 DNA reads TGTGCCAGCACCCCCGAAGGGGGAAGGTACAATGAGCAGTTCTTC. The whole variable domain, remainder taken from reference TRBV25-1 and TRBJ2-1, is EADIYQTPRYLVIGTGKKITLECSQTMGHDKMYWYQQDPGMELHLIHYSYGVNSTEKGDLSSESTVSRIRTEHFPLTLESARPSHTSQYLCASTPEGGRYNEQFFGPGTRLTVL.